The entry below describes one T cell receptor beta chain. Its antigen is unidentified. The protocol was immunoSEQ multiplex PCR, while the TCRdb copy is restricted to in-frame clones and leaves out a portion. This table has roughly 2 million clones, 90% to 95% appearing once. The entry originates in a study of shared clonotypes between healthy human individuals. About the research overall: The donor group consisted of a couple of women and three men, aged 18 to 49. General study points: Limited genetic and exposure-history diversity came from having few donors. Investigators collected only blood, and repertoires in tissues likely differ.

The germline V gene encodes CDR1 SGHRS and CDR2 YFSETQ. Trimming cost V 5 bases and J 7 bases, with 12 bases left between them. This CDR3 region has 13 residues. The donors were adults (healthy and HIV-negative) with no recent acute infections or vaccinations. The chain carries TRBV5-1 and TRBJ2-2; the D gene is possibly TRBD1 (5 bases). The sequencing sample was made of naive CD4+ T cells sorted from blood. The subset is: CD45RA+ positively selected. The sequence came from a young man in good health. The CDR3 DNA is TGCGCCAGCAGAGAGGACATCAACGGGGAGCTGTTTTTT. This encodes CASREDINGELFF.